Listed here are 29 T cell receptor beta chains from one sample, sequenced in a study of shared clonotypes between healthy human individuals. Sequenced by immunoSEQ multiplex PCR; TCRdb stores in-frame clones only, minus some. Here the sample spans some 2.1 million clones, 85% to 95% being singletons. Material for sequencing was naive CD4+ T cells sorted from blood. Subset: CD45RA+ positively selected. Receptors were obtained from a man aged 18 to 30 in good health.

This clone was observed a single time. The chain combines TRBV7-2 with TRBJ2-1; 9 nucleotides align to TRBD1. The germline CDR1 and CDR2 sequences are SGHTA and FQGNSA. The length of the CDR3 is 15 residues. Trimming at V came to 3 bases and at J to 5 bases, leaving 5 bases not matched to a gene. In DNA form, the CDR3 reads TGTGCCAGCAGCTTTTCGGGACAGGGCGACAATGAGCAGTTCTTC. It yields the protein CASSFSGQGDNEQFF.

The J gene is TRBJ2-5, the V gene TRBV4-1; no reliable D call. Germline V CDR1 and CDR2: MGHRA, YSYEKL. The germline V and J ends were trimmed by 0 bases and 1 base, with 6 bases remaining between them. This CDR3 spans 14 amino acids. This CDR3 reads CASSQDPLQETQYF. DNA for the CDR3: TGCGCCAGCAGCCAAGATCCCCTCCAAGAGACCCAGTACTTC.

This chain links TRBV5-1 with TRBJ2-1; tentatively, D is TRBD1 (5 bases). V dropped 4 bases and J dropped 2 bases, with 16 bases sitting between them. This CDR3 contains 16 residues. Germline CDR1 is SGHRS and CDR2 is YFSETQ. The CDR3 region has the DNA TGCGCCAGCAGCAGCCTAGGTCAGGGTACCTACAATGAGCAGTTCTTC. It translates to CASSSLGQGTYNEQFF.

J is TRBJ2-2 and V is TRBV7-6; D possibly corresponds to TRBD1 (5 bases). V dropped 2 bases and J dropped 1 base, with 14 bases sitting between them. The germline gives CDR1 SGHVS, CDR2 FNYEAQ. The length of the CDR3 is 17 residues. CDR3 coding DNA: TGTGCCAGCAGCTTAAACCCCCACACAGGGAACACCGGGGAGCTGTTTTTT. It translates to CASSLNPHTGNTGELFF.

As regards this clone: Other DNA sequences of this sample code for an identical CDR3. J is TRBJ2-7 and V is TRBV29-1, with 12 bases matching TRBD1. J was trimmed by 4 bases and V by 6 bases; bases with no gene match: 4. Germline CDR1 SQVTM, CDR2 ANQGSEA. The CDR3 extends over 13 amino acids. The CDR3 here is CSVGQGATYEQYF. CDR3 in DNA: TGCAGCGTGGGACAGGGGGCTACATACGAGCAGTACTTC.

As regards this clone: The CDR3 ends on some other residue instead of the conserved phenylalanine or tryptophan, so this is likely a read error. The chain combines TRBV6-5 with TRBJ1-2; D may be TRBD1 (5 bases). V dropped 5 bases and J dropped 8 bases, with 9 bases sitting between them. This CDR3 region has 11 residues. Germline assignment: CDR1 MNHEY and CDR2 SVGAGI. The CDR3 region has the DNA TGTGCCAGCAGTGACGGGGGAGGCTACACCCTC. It translates to CASSDGGGYTL.

V and J are TRBV6-6 and TRBJ2-2; 7 positions agree with TRBD2. This CDR3 is 15 amino acids long. Germline-derived CDR1 and CDR2 are MNHNY and SVGAGI (reference sequence). J gave up 7 bases and V 2 bases, and 7 bases lay outside the gene matches. For the CDR3, the DNA is TGTGCCAGCAGTTACACAGGCCGGGGGGTCGGGGAGCTGTTTTTT. Residues: CASSYTGRGVGELFF.

J is TRBJ2-2 and V is TRBV30, with 8 bases fitting TRBD2. V lost 4 bases to trimming and J lost 3 bases; unmatched junction nucleotides: 10. The CDR3 runs 16 residues. The germline CDR1 and CDR2 sequences are GTSNPN and SVGIG (reference sequence). The CDR3 coding sequence is TGTGCCTGGATTAATTCGGGGGGGCCCCACACCGGGGAGCTGTTTTTT. Its translation: CAWINSGGPHTGELFF.

A word on this clone: This same CDR3 is encoded by further DNA sequences in the sample. The genes are TRBV10-3 and TRBJ1-1; D unresolved. CDR3 size: 11 residues. Trimming took off 11 bases at V and 0 bases at J, with 7 bases between the two ends. Germline V gene sequence: CDR1 ENHRY, CDR2 SYGVKD. The CDR3 nucleotides read TGTGCCTCCCGACTGAACACTGAAGCTTTCTTT. This encodes CASRLNTEAFF.

The rearrangement links TRBV28 to TRBJ1-1; D is unclear. Looked up from germline, CDR1 is MDHEN and CDR2 is SYDVKM. V shed 7 bases and J shed 11 bases, with 20 bases lying between them. This CDR3 has 13 residues. In DNA, the CDR3 is TGTGCCAGCAATCGACCAACTCCCCTCGTTGCTTTCTTT. Amino acid sequence: CASNRPTPLVAFF. Full variable domain (missing parts from reference TRBV28 and TRBJ1-1): DVKVTQSSRYLVKRTGEKVFLECVQDMDHENMFWYRQDPGLGLRLIYFSYDVKMKEKGDIPEGYSVSREKKERFSLILESASTNQTSMYLCASNRPTPLVAFFGQGTRLTVV.

The rearrangement links TRBV5-1 to TRBJ2-5, with D tentatively TRBD1 (6 bases). CDR1 SGHRS and CDR2 YFSETQ come from the germline V gene. This CDR3 has 16 amino acids. V lost 5 bases to trimming and J lost 1 base, with 18 bases between them. In DNA, the CDR3 is TGCGCCAGCAGTTTAGGGGTGGGGGCAATCCAAGAGACCCAGTACTTC. Its translation: CASSLGVGAIQETQYF.

V gene TRBV6-5 combines with J gene TRBJ1-1; weak D call: TRBD1 (6 bases). The CDR3 consists of 13 residues. Germline-derived CDR1 and CDR2 are MNHEY and SVGAGI. Trimming stripped 10 bases from V and 1 base from J, with 13 bases between. CDR3 sequence: CATSTGSNTEAFF. In DNA, the CDR3 is TGTGCCACCTCGACAGGATCGAACACTGAAGCTTTCTTT.

The chain joins TRBV6-5 to TRBJ1-3, with 7 bases identical to TRBD1. Germline V gene sequence: CDR1 MNHEY, CDR2 SVGAGI. CDR3 size: 16 residues. The ends lost 0 bases at V and 3 bases at J; junction bases unmatched: 5. CDR3 region: CASSYSGGAGGNTIYF. The CDR3 nucleotides are TGTGCCAGCAGTTACTCAGGGGGCGCTGGTGGAAACACCATATATTTT.

A note on this clone: The sample holds other DNA sequences that translate to the same CDR3. This sequence joins TRBV5-1 and TRBJ2-5; D is uncertain. Trimming took off 0 bases at V and 2 bases at J, with 5 bases between the two ends. The CDR3 is 13 amino acids. Germline-derived CDR1 and CDR2 are SGHRS and YFSETQ. As DNA, the CDR3 is TGCGCCAGCAGCTTGGGCTGGCAAGAGACCCAGTACTTC. Its translation is CASSLGWQETQYF.

The chain joins TRBV10-3 to TRBJ2-2; a weak D match, TRBD1 (6 bases). Germline values: CDR1 ENHRY, CDR2 SYGVKD. Deletions cut 4 bases from V and 4 bases from J, with 13 bases between. The CDR3 extends over 15 amino acids. The CDR3 bases are TGTGCCATCAGTGGGGCAGGGGATGTCACCGGGGAGCTGTTTTTT. Translated, it gives CAISGAGDVTGELFF.

V is TRBV5-4 and J is TRBJ2-1, with 15 bases identical to TRBD2. This CDR3 region has 20 residues. The V gene's germline CDR1 is SGHNT and CDR2 YYREEE (reference sequence). The V and J ends lost 0 bases and 0 bases, in that order; junction bases with no gene match: 7. The CDR3 loop reads CASSLDGTSGRRSSYNEQFF. In DNA, the CDR3 is TGTGCCAGCAGCTTGGATGGGACTAGCGGGAGGAGGAGCTCCTACAATGAGCAGTTCTTC.

This clone was counted a single time. The same CDR3 also results from other DNA sequences found in this sample. The genes are TRBV7-2 and TRBJ1-5; D unclear. The CDR3 is 13 residues long. Germline-derived CDR1 and CDR2 are SGHTA and FQGNSA. Trimming cost V 1 base and J 7 bases, with 8 bases left between them. This CDR3 is CASSLGGGQPQHF. The CDR3 nucleotides read TGTGCCAGCAGCTTAGGGGGAGGCCAGCCCCAGCATTTT.

Notes on this clone: The sample holds other DNA sequences that translate to the same CDR3. This chain connects TRBV2 to TRBJ1-2; D gene uncertain. The CDR3 is made up of 12 amino acids. Trimming left V 4 bases short and J 2 bases short, with 5 bases between. CDR1 and CDR2 (germline): SNHLY, FYNNEI. Here the CDR3 reads CASSGGNYGYTF. CDR3 coding DNA: TGTGCCAGCAGTGGCGGAAACTATGGCTACACCTTC.

The V gene is TRBV5-4, the J gene TRBJ1-5, with 7 nucleotides matching TRBD1. J gave up 2 bases and V 1 base, and 6 bases lay outside the gene matches. Germline V gives CDR1 SGHNT, CDR2 YYREEE (reference sequence). This CDR3 has 16 residues. The CDR3 DNA reads as TGTGCCAGCAGCTTGACCGGCAGGGGGGGCAATCAGCCCCAGCATTTT. This translates into CASSLTGRGGNQPQHF.

V and J are TRBV5-1 and TRBJ1-1; TRBD1 aligns across 8 bases. Looked up from germline, CDR1 is SGHRS and CDR2 is YFSETQ. The CDR3 extends over 17 amino acids. After removal of 4 bases from V and 0 bases from J, the junction contained 11 bases not matched to a gene. The CDR3 nucleotides are TGCGCCAGCAGCGAAGGAACAGGGGGGAGGATGAACACTGAAGCTTTCTTT. It codes for CASSEGTGGRMNTEAFF.

The chain links TRBV19 to TRBJ1-5; TRBD1 might be the D (6 bases). Trimming left V 5 bases short and J 2 bases short, with 16 bases between. The CDR3 is made up of 16 amino acids. The germline V gene has CDR1 LNHDA and CDR2 SQIVND (reference sequence). CDR3 in DNA: TGTGCCAGTAGTGTCTTAGGGGGTTATGGCAATCAGCCCCAGCATTTT. It encodes CASSVLGGYGNQPQHF.

The chain has TRBV19 and TRBJ2-2; possible D gene TRBD1, 6 bases. This CDR3 has 16 amino acids. V dropped 1 base and J dropped 0 bases, with 9 bases sitting between them. From germline, CDR1 is LNHDA and CDR2 SQIVND (reference sequence). The CDR3 bases are TGTGCCAGTAGTATAGGACAGGCGGCGAACACCGGGGAGCTGTTTTTT. Translation gives CASSIGQAANTGELFF.

The rearrangement uses TRBV11-3 and TRBJ2-1; 9 bases fit TRBD2. Germline V gene data show CDR1 as SGHNT and CDR2 as YENEEA. This CDR3 is 16 amino acids long. Trimming removed 1 base from V and 10 bases from J; junction bases left unmatched: 11. CDR3 residues: CASSLGKAGGLEEQFF. The CDR3 DNA follows: TGTGCCAGCAGCTTAGGAAAAGCGGGGGGTTTGGAAGAGCAGTTCTTC.

The chain is built from TRBV6-6 and TRBJ2-7, with TRBD1 matching over 8 bases. Germline CDR1 MNHNY, CDR2 SVGAGI (reference sequence). The CDR3 has 13 residues. After removal of 7 bases from V and 6 bases from J, the junction contained 8 bases not matched to a gene. CDR3 in DNA: TGTGCCAGCAAGGACAGGGCGGGATCCGAGCAGTACTTC. Translated, it gives CASKDRAGSEQYF.

This clone has a single count. V and J are TRBV7-3 and TRBJ1-1, with unresolved D. Germline lookup yields CDR1 SGHTA and CDR2 FQGTGA. This CDR3 spans 14 amino acids. V was shortened by 0 bases and J by 6 bases, with 11 bases between the two germline ends. The CDR3 DNA sequence: TGTGCCAGCAGCTTAACGGACCGAGCTCCTGAAGCTTTCTTT. It codes for CASSLTDRAPEAFF.

The gene calls are TRBV4-1 and TRBJ2-5, with 11 bases identical to TRBD2. The V gene end was trimmed by 4 bases and the J gene end by 1 base; junction bases not matched to a gene: 11. Germline CDR1 and CDR2: MGHRA and YSYEKL. The CDR3 covers 18 residues. The CDR3 nucleotides read TGCGCCAGCAGCCCCGGGGTAGCGGGAGGGATGCCCCAAGAGACCCAGTACTTC. Translation: CASSPGVAGGMPQETQYF.

The chain employs TRBV4-1 and TRBJ2-5, with 7 bases lining up with TRBD1. The CDR3 consists of 15 residues. Germline CDR1 reads MGHRA; CDR2 reads YSYEKL. V dropped 4 bases and J dropped 2; count of bases not matched to a gene: 7. The CDR3 nucleotides are TGCGCCAGCAGCCGCGACAGGGTTAGGCAAGAGACCCAGTACTTC. Its translation: CASSRDRVRQETQYF.

The chain uses TRBV7-6 and TRBJ2-1; 13 bases line up with TRBD2. V dropped 5 bases and J dropped 10; count of bases not matched to a gene: 11. The CDR3 extends over 16 amino acids. The germline gives CDR1 SGHVS, CDR2 FNYEAQ. The CDR3 coding sequence is TGTGCCAGCAGCCAAGGACTAGCGGGGGTACCCCCGGAGCAGTTCTTC. Residues: CASSQGLAGVPPEQFF.

The chain joins TRBV5-1 to TRBJ1-1, with 8 positions matching TRBD1. This CDR3 contains 14 residues. V was clipped by 5 bases and J by 2 bases; unmatched bases: 5. Germline loops: CDR1 SGHRS, CDR2 YFSETQ. CDR3 coding DNA: TGCGCCAGCAGGTGGGGACAGGATAACACTGAAGCTTTCTTT. Translation gives CASRWGQDNTEAFF. Drawing the rest from reference TRBV5-1 and TRBJ1-1, the complete variable domain is KAGVTQTPRYLIKTRGQQVTLSCSPISGHRSVSWYQQTPGQGLQFLFEYFSETQRNKGNFPGRFSGRQFSNSRSEMNVSTLELGDSALYLCASRWGQDNTEAFFGQGTRLTVV.